The 14 T cell receptor beta chains reported below all come from one sample, sequenced in a study of T cell changes during pregnancy in multiple sclerosis. The table came from immunoSEQ multiplex PCR; TCRdb's copy has only in-frame clones and leaves some out. The repertoire has around 44,000 clones, about 87% of them found once; the top ten carry 1.2%. The sample in question was CD4+ T cells from peripheral blood mononuclear cells, obtained in the second trimester of pregnancy. The receptors were sampled from a female donor with multiple sclerosis, enrolled in a pregnancy study.

The genes are TRBV5-1 and TRBJ2-7, with TRBD2 matching over 12 bases. J was trimmed by 5 bases and V by 0 bases; bases with no gene match: 24. The CDR3 spans 22 residues. From germline, CDR1 is SGHRS and CDR2 YFSETQ. The CDR3 nucleotides read TGCGCCAGCAGCTTGGCCCCGCAGGGGGGGTTTCTAGCGGGAGGGCAAACGGACGAGCAGTACTTC. Translation gives CASSLAPQGGFLAGGQTDEQYF.

The rearrangement links TRBV28 to TRBJ1-1; D is unclear. CDR3 length: 14 residues. Per the germline V gene, CDR1 is MDHEN and CDR2 is SYDVKM. V gave up 5 bases and J gave up 1 base, with 11 bases separating them. CDR3 sequence (DNA): TGTGCCAGCAGTCCACTCCCAGGGAACACTGAAGCTTTCTTT. This translates into CASSPLPGNTEAFF.

The chain is built from TRBV19 and TRBJ2-7; TRBD1 matches 8 bases. The ends lost 0 bases at V and 4 bases at J; junction bases unmatched: 5. Germline V CDR1 and CDR2: LNHDA, SQIVND (reference sequence). The CDR3 contains 15 residues. This CDR3 is CASSIETGAYYEQYF. The CDR3 DNA follows: TGTGCCAGTAGTATAGAGACAGGGGCATATTACGAGCAGTACTTC.

The V call is TRBV19, the J call TRBJ1-2; 7 bases are a match to TRBD1. Germline CDR1 reads LNHDA; CDR2 reads SQIVND (reference sequence). The CDR3 extends over 16 amino acids. The V and J ends lost 5 bases and 5 bases, in that order; junction bases with no gene match: 14. CDR3 nucleotide sequence: TGTGCCAGTAGTCCTCAAATGACAGGGCCCTCTTATGGCTACACCTTC. It encodes CASSPQMTGPSYGYTF. The full variable domain, its missing parts supplied by reference TRBV19 and TRBJ1-2, is DGGITQSPKYLFRKEGQNVTLSCEQNLNHDAMYWYRQDPGQGLRLIYYSQIVNDFQKGDIAEGYSVSREKKESFPLTVTSAQKNPTAFYLCASSPQMTGPSYGYTFGSGTRLTVV.

This chain links TRBV6-1 with TRBJ2-2; the D gene is possibly TRBD2 (6 bases). Trimming shortened V by 4 bases and J by 0 bases, and 9 bases separated the two germline ends. Germline V gene sequence: CDR1 MNHNS, CDR2 SASEGT. There are 15 residues in the CDR3. The CDR3 DNA sequence: TGTGCCAGCAGTGCTCTAGCGCCGAACACCGGGGAGCTGTTTTTT. Translation gives CASSALAPNTGELFF.

The genes are TRBV2 and TRBJ2-3; tentative D call: TRBD2 (6 bases). The CDR3 is 15 residues long. Germline V gene sequence: CDR1 SNHLY, CDR2 FYNNEI. Deletions cut 1 base from V and 8 bases from J, with 16 bases between. The CDR3 loop is CASSEVGSLGGTQYF. The DNA of the CDR3 is TGTGCCAGCAGTGAAGTTGGTTCCCTCGGGGGTACGCAGTATTTT.

The chain is built from TRBV27 and TRBJ1-1, with TRBD1 matching 8 bases. The CDR3 totals 13 residues. V lost 6 bases, J lost 11 bases, and 11 bases stayed unmatched. Germline V gene lookup returns CDR1 MNHEY and CDR2 SMNVEV (reference sequence). The CDR3 loop reads CASRESGQGRAFF. The DNA of the CDR3 is TGTGCCAGCAGAGAAAGCGGACAGGGTCGGGCTTTCTTT.

The rearrangement uses TRBV15 and TRBJ2-7; the D is unclear. The CDR3 totals 16 residues. Trimming took off 0 bases at V and 0 bases at J, with 12 bases between the two ends. Per the germline V gene, CDR1 is LNHNV and CDR2 is YYDKDF (reference sequence). The CDR3 sequence is CATSREIRLSSYEQYF. The CDR3 nucleotides read TGTGCCACCAGCAGAGAGATCCGGTTGAGCTCCTACGAGCAGTACTTC.

V and J are TRBV11-2 and TRBJ2-1; D gene unclear. Trimming pared 7 bases from V and 6 bases from J, leaving 13 bases between. CDR3 length equals 13 residues. The germline gives CDR1 SGHAT, CDR2 FQNNGV. The CDR3 DNA sequence: TGTGCCAGCACCGTATCGTTTCTCAATGAGCAGTTCTTC. Amino acid sequence: CASTVSFLNEQFF.

The chain is built from TRBV5-6 and TRBJ2-1; unclear D gene. Germline V CDR1 and CDR2: SGHDT, YYEEEE. The CDR3 is 12 residues long. Between the trimmed V and J ends, which lost 2 bases and 6 bases, there was a span of 6 bases. In DNA form, the CDR3 reads TGTGCCAGCAGCTTACGGGTCAATGAGCAGTTCTTC. Translation: CASSLRVNEQFF.

The genes are TRBV5-1 and TRBJ2-3; 11 nucleotides agree with TRBD2. V was clipped by 4 bases and J by 4 bases; unmatched bases: 5. The CDR3 extends over 15 amino acids. Looked up from germline, CDR1 is SGHRS and CDR2 is YFSETQ. The CDR3 sequence is CASSLLAGASDTQYF. The CDR3 DNA sequence: TGCGCCAGCAGCCTACTAGCGGGGGCTTCAGATACGCAGTATTTT.

J is TRBJ1-1 and V is TRBV6-1; possible D gene TRBD1, 6 bases. Trimming left V 0 bases short and J 1 base short, with 15 bases between. This CDR3 is built from 17 residues. Germline lookup yields CDR1 MNHNS and CDR2 SASEGT. CDR3 amino acids: CASSEAWDTFPNTEAFF. CDR3 DNA sequence: TGTGCCAGCAGTGAAGCATGGGACACGTTCCCGAACACTGAAGCTTTCTTT.

The genes are TRBV27 and TRBJ2-2; TRBD2 aligns across 8 bases. The ends lost 1 base at V and 4 bases at J; junction bases unmatched: 5. Looked up from germline, CDR1 is MNHEY and CDR2 is SMNVEV (reference sequence). The CDR3 has 16 residues. The CDR3 coding sequence is TGTGCCAGCAGTTTATTTATCGGGAGGGCCACCGGGGAGCTGTTTTTT. Translating it yields CASSLFIGRATGELFF.

The chain employs TRBV5-4 and TRBJ2-1, with 8 positions matching TRBD2. Germline CDR1 and CDR2: SGHNT and YYREEE (reference sequence). CDR3 length: 15 amino acids. The V segment lost 0 bases and the J segment 9 bases; nucleotides outside the gene matches: 8. For the CDR3, the DNA is TGTGCCAGCAGCTTGGGGCTAGCGGGTTCCGTTGAGCAGTTCTTC. This encodes CASSLGLAGSVEQFF. Looking up the rest from reference TRBV5-4 and TRBJ2-1 gives the full variable domain: ETGVTQSPTHLIKTRGQQVTLRCSSQSGHNTVSWYQQALGQGPQFIFQYYREEENGRGNFPPRFSGLQFPNYSSELNVNALELDDSALYLCASSLGLAGSVEQFFGPGTRLTVL.